Given below is one TCR beta chain in context. Which antigen it targets is not known. No qualities accompany the bases; no much larger clone lies one base away. The listed sequencing device is Illumina HiSeq 1500. TCRdb trimmed the raw reads at Q25, called clones with MiXCR and kept productive beta chains. For every CDR3 protein sequence, its rows merge into one entry that carries the most common genes and DNA. A total of about 920,000 distinct CDR3 sequences appear in this sample, approximately 31% of them only once. The ten largest clones add up to over 11% of the sample. The treatment or condition label, read with the paper, signifies: in vitro stimulation with specific CMV peptide epitopes to enrich CMV-specific T cells. The record originates from a study of T cell repertoires in cytomegalovirus infection (dated by TCRdb to the late 2010s). In terms of the full investigation: Peptide stimulations targeted recently identified HLA-C-restricted CMV epitopes, whose presentation resists viral immunomodulation, together with well-studied HLA-B-restricted epitopes. The HLA type of each donor mattered for the analysis, because public TCR beta signatures pointed to carriage of CMV infection along with the matching HLA type. General study outcomes and caveats: The ex vivo response was dominated by HLA-C-restricted CMV-specific TCR beta clonotypes, which also provided the single most frequent clonotype in two of eight donors. Cumulative frequency of public TCR beta family members discriminated carriers of CMV infection plus the relevant HLA type in this cohort and an independent approximately 360-donor cohort.

The CDR3 holds 13 amino acids from the cysteine to the phenylalanine. CDR3 DNA only is kept here, 39 bases in frame from base 1. The trim is 3 bases for V and 1 base for J, with a gap of 5 bases between the germline ends. The germline V gene gives CDR1 as ENHRY and CDR2 as SYGVKD. The sample consisted of cultured CD8+ T cells from PBMCs, taken from culture after CMV antigen stimulation. In this chain, TRBV10-3 is recombined with TRBJ2-3; no D gene can be assigned with confidence. This TCR was recovered from a human donor in good health (CMV status not recorded). Some clones in this sample may be carry-over from other donors' samples. In nucleotides, the sequence is TGTGCCATCAGTGAACTTCGCACAGATACGCAGTATTTT. Its coded protein is CAISELRTDTQYF.